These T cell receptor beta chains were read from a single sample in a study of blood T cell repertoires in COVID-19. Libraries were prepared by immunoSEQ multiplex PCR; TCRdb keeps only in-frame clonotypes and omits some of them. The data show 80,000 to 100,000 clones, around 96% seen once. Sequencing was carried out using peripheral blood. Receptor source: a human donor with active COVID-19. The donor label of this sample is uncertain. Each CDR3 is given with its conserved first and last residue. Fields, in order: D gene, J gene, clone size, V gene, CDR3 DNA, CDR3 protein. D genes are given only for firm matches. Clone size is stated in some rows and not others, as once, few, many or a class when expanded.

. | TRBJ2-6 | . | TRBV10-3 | TGTGCCGTAACAGGCTCAAAAACTCTCATCTCTGGGGCCAACGTCCTGACTTTC | CAVTGSKTLISGANVLTF
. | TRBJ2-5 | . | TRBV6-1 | TGTGCCAGCAGTGACCTCAGGGGGGAGTTGGACGAGACCCAGTACTTC | CASSDLRGELDETQYF
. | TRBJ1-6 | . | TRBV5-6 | TGTGCCAGCAGCCGCCGGGAGGGATATAATTCACCCCTCCACTTT | CASSRREGYNSPLHF
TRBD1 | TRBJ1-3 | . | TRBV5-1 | TGCGCCAGCAGCGGGGGGACAGGGGACGGAAACACCATATATTTT | CASSGGTGDGNTIYF
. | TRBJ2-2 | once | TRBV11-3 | TGTGCCAGCAGCTTAGCGCGGACCGGGGAGCTGTTTTTT | CASSLARTGELFF
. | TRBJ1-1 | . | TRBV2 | TGTGCCAGCAGACCGGGCCTCGGGGGTAGCACTGAAGCTTTCTTT | CASRPGLGGSTEAFF
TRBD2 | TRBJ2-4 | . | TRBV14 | TGTGCCAGCAGCCAAGTTACGCCTAGCGGGATATCCGAAAACATTCAGTACTTC | CASSQVTPSGISENIQYF
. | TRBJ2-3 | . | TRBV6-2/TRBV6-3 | TGTGCCAGCAGTGCCGCTGAGCGGGCGTCTCGGGATACGCAGTATTTT | CASSAAERASRDTQYF
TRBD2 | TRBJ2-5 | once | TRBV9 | TGTGCCAGCAGCGTAGCTGAGAGACTAGCGGACTCCCAAGGGGAGACCCAGTACTTC | CASSVAERLADSQGETQYF
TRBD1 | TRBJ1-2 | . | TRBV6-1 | TGTGCCAGCAGTGAATATCCGACAGGGGGCAGCTATGGCTACACCTTC | CASSEYPTGGSYGYTF
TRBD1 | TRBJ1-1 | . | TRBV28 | TGTGCCAGCAGTTCCGACAGGGTTTTTAACACTGAAGCTTTCTTT | CASSSDRVFNTEAFF
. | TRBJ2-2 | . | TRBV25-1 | TGTGCCAGCAGTGAAGTCAGGGTGAACACCGGGGAGCTGTTTTTT | CASSEVRVNTGELFF
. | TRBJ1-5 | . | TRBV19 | TGTGCCAGTAGTAACAGGGTGCATCAGCCCCAGCATTTT | CASSNRVHQPQHF
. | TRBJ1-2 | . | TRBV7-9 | TGTGCCAGCAGCTCGAGGGGGGGCTACACCTTC | CASSSRGGYTF
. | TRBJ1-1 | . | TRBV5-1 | TGCGCCAGCAGCTTGGGACAGCAATTAGAAGCTTTCTTT | CASSLGQQLEAFF
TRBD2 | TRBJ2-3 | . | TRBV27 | TGTGCCAGCAGTGTGACTAGCGGGAGGACCACAGATACGCAGTATTTT | CASSVTSGRTTDTQYF
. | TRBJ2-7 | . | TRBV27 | TGTGCCAGCAGTATTCAGGGGAGCTCCTACGAGCAGTACTTC | CASSIQGSSYEQYF
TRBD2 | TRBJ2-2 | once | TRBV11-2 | TGTGCCAGCAGTCGGACTAGCGGGGGGGTATATACCGGGGAGCTGTTTTTT | CASSRTSGGVYTGELFF
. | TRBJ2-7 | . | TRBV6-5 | TGTGCCTCCAGGGCCCTGAGAATCGAGCAGTACTTC | CASRALRIEQYF
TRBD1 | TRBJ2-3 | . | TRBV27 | TGTGCCAGCAGTTTAAACAGGGGGCATGATACGCAGTATTTT | CASSLNRGHDTQYF
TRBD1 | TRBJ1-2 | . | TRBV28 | TGTGCCAGCGCCTTAGGCGGGACAGGGGAATTTTTCGGTGGCTACACCTTC | CASALGGTGEFFGGYTF
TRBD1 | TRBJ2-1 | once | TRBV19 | TGTGCCAGTAGTTTACCGGGACAGGCCTCCTACAATGAGCAGTTCTTC | CASSLPGQASYNEQFF
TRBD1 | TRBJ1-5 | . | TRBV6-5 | TGTGCCAGCAGCCAGACAGGGCCCCAGCCCCAGCATTTT | CASSQTGPQPQHF
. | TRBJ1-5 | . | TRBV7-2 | TGTGCCAGCAGCTTAGGCAGGGATCAGCCCCAGCATTTT | CASSLGRDQPQHF